This entry is about one T cell receptor beta chain. Its antigen remains unidentified. The record originates from a study of OX40 agonist ivuxolimab in advanced cancers. Study observations and caveats: Those patients achieving a partial response at 0.1-3.0 mg/kg showed among the lowest clonal expansion. Mean expanded clone counts were higher in CD8+ than CD4+ T cells.

CDR1 is MDHEN and CDR2 is SYDVKM in the germline V gene. V lost 2 bases and J lost 7, with 14 bases in between. The CDR3 spans 15 residues. TCRdb keeps only in-frame clones here, not all; method: immunoSEQ multiplex PCR. This sample has tens of thousands of clones, with about 89% found just once. Exclusion applied to patients with autoimmune disease history or systemic immunosuppression. Samples were taken at baseline and on day 1 of cycles 4 and 7. The V call is TRBV28, the J call TRBJ1-4; possibly TRBD1 for D (6 bases). Sequencing used CD4+ or CD8+ T cells sorted from blood, obtained in a trial of the OX40 agonist ivuxolimab. The clonotype was recovered from an adult with an advanced solid tumor such as melanoma, head and neck, liver or kidney cancer. The CDR3 DNA reads TGTGCCAGCAGTTTACGACAGGCGGCCAGTGAAAAACTGTTTTTT. This sequence encodes CASSLRQAASEKLFF.